This paragraph covers one T cell receptor beta chain sequence. Assay: immunoSEQ multiplex PCR; the TCRdb copy retains only in-frame clones and omits some. This sample has approximately 75,000 clones, with over 80% found just once. These data belong to a study of early stage breast cancer tumors. V was pared by 3 bases and J by 4 bases, with 6 bases of the junction left unmatched. The CDR3 is 14 residues long. Germline CDR1 GTSNPN, CDR2 SVGIG (reference sequence). The TCR comes from a person between 35 and 49 years old with breast cancer. Source material: blood. The V and J genes are TRBV30 and TRBJ2-3, with 8 bases that match TRBD1. CDR3 region: CAWRTGGVADTQYF. In nucleotides, the CDR3 is TGTGCCTGGAGAACAGGGGGTGTAGCAGATACGCAGTATTTT.